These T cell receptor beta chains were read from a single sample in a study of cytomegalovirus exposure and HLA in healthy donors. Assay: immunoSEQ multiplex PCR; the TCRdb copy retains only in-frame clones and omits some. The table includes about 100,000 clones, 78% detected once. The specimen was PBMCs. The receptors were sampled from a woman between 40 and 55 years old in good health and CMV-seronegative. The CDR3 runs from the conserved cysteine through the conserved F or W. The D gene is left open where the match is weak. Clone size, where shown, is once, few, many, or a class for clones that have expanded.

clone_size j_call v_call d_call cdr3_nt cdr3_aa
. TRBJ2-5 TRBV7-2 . TGTGCCAGCAGCTTACCAGGGGTAGAGACCCAGTACTTC CASSLPGVETQYF
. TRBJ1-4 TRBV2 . TGTGCCAGCAGTGAGCAGGGGTCTAATGAAAAACTGTTTTTT CASSEQGSNEKLFF
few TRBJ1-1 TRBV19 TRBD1 TGTGCTTCAAAGTCCTGGGACAGGAACACTGAAGCTTTCTTT CASKSWDRNTEAFF
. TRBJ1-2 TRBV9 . TGTGCCAGCAGCCCCTCCGGGGGGGCTCACTATGGCTACACCTTC CASSPSGGAHYGYTF
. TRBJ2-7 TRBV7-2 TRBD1 TGTGCCAGCATCCTCCGGGGCAGGGGGCCCTACGAGCAGTACTTC CASILRGRGPYEQYF
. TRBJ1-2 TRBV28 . TGTGCCAGCAGTTTACCGGGGGAGGGGGTTAACTATGGCTACACCTTC CASSLPGEGVNYGYTF
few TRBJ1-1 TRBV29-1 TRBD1 TGCAGCATACGGGACAGGGGCGTAAACGTAGCTTTCTTT CSIRDRGVNVAFF
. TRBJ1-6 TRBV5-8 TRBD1 TGTGCCAGCAGCGACCGGGACAGAAGATTCCCGCAACACAATTCACCCCTCCACTTT CASSDRDRRFPQHNSPLHF
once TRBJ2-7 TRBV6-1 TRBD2 TGTGCCAGCAGTGAAGCGGGAGGGTCGAGAGAGCAGTACTTC CASSEAGGSREQYF
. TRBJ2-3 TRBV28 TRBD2 TGTGCCAGCGGATCCCGGGCTAGCGGGAGCACAGATACGCAGTATTTT CASGSRASGSTDTQYF
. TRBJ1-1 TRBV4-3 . TGCGCCGGCAGCCAAGATTCGGGGAACACTGAAGCTTTCTTT CAGSQDSGNTEAFF
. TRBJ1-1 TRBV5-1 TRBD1 TGCGCCAGCAGCCATGGGACAGCGAACACTGAAGCTTTCTTT CASSHGTANTEAFF
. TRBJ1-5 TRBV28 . TGTGCCAGCAGTTTCCCAGGGCCAGGGAGCAATCAGCCCCAGCATTTT CASSFPGPGSNQPQHF
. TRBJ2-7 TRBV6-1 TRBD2 TGTGCCAGCAGGGGGACTAGCGGGAGCTTCTACGAGCAGTACTTC CASRGTSGSFYEQYF
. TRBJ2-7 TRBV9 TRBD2 TGTGCCAGCAGCGGAGCCCCGGGACTAGCGGTCTACGAGCAGTACTTC CASSGAPGLAVYEQYF
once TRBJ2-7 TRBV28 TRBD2 TGTGCCAGCAGTTTACCAGGGACTAGAACCTACGAGCAGTACTTC CASSLPGTRTYEQYF
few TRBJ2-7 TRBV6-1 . TGTGCCAGCAGTGAAGCGTTTGGGACACAAAACGAGCAGTACTTC CASSEAFGTQNEQYF
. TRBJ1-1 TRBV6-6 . TGTGCCAGCACAGACTTCGGGGACTTGAACACTGAAGCTTTCTTT CASTDFGDLNTEAFF
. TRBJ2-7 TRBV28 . TGTGCCAGCAGCCTAGGTCCGGCAGGGGTCCACGAGCAGTACTTC CASSLGPAGVHEQYF
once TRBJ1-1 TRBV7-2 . TGTGCCGGCAGCTTATTGGGGCCCTCTGAAGCTTTCTTT CAGSLLGPSEAFF
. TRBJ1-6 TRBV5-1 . TGCGCCAGCAGCCGGGATAACGGGTCACCCCTCCACTTT CASSRDNGSPLHF
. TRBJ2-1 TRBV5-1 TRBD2 TGCGCCAGCAGCTGGGGACTAGCGCGAGACTACAATGAGCAGTTCTTC CASSWGLARDYNEQFF
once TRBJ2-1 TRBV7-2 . TGTGCCAGCAGCTTATCTAGCTCGAACTCCTACAATGAGCAGCTCTTC CASSLSSSNSYNEQLF
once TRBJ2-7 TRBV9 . TGTGCCAGCAGCGGCGGTTTTTCCTACGAGCAGTACTTC CASSGGFSYEQYF
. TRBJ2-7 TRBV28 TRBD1 TGTGCCAGCAGTTTAGGACAGGGTAGAACCTACGAGCAGTACTTC CASSLGQGRTYEQYF
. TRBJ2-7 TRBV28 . TGTGCCAGCAGTTTAATTCTGGTAGGAGAGTCCTACGAGCAGTACTTC CASSLILVGESYEQYF
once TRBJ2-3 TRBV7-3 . TGTGCCAGCAGCCTAGCCCCAACTAGCACAGATACGCAGTATTTT CASSLAPTSTDTQYF
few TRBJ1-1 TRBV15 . TGTGCCACAAAGGGGGTTGTGATGAACACTGAAGCTTTCTTT CATKGVVMNTEAFF
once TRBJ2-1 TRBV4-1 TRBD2 TGCGCCAGCAGCCGGTTGGGACTAGCGAACTACAATGAGCAGTTCTTC CASSRLGLANYNEQFF
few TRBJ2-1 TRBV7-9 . TGTGCCAGCAGCTTCCCAGCGTCGGCTGAGCAGTTCTTC CASSFPASAEQFF
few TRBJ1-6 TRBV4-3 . TGCGCCAGCAGCCAAGATCTACTATCAGTTGGTTCACCCCTCCACTTT CASSQDLLSVGSPLHF
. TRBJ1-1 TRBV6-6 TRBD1 TGTGCCAGCAGCTACCTGAGGACAGGGGAGAAAACTGAAGCTTTCTTT CASSYLRTGEKTEAFF
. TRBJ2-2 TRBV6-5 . TGTGCCAGCAGTTACACTGCAATCACCGGGGAGCTGTTTTTT CASSYTAITGELFF
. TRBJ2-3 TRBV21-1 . TGTGCCAGCAGCAATGCCGGGACTCACCTCGATACAGATACGCAGTATTTT CASSNAGTHLDTDTQYF
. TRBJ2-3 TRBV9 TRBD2 TGTGCCAGCAGCCAACCCCTGAGCGGGAGTACAGATACGCAGTATTTT CASSQPLSGSTDTQYF
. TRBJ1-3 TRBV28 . TGTGCCAGCAGTTCGACAGTATTAAACACCATATATTTT CASSSTVLNTIYF
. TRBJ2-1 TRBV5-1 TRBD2 TGCGCCAGCAGGGTACAGGTAGCGGGAGCCATTACCTACAATGAGCAGTTCTTC CASRVQVAGAITYNEQFF
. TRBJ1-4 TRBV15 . TGTGCCACCAGCAGAGAATTCAGTGTAACTAATGAAAAACTGTTTTTT CATSREFSVTNEKLFF
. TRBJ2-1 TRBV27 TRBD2 TGTGCCAGCAGTCGCGGACTAGCGGCCAATGAGCAGTTCTTC CASSRGLAANEQFF
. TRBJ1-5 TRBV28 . TGTGCCAGCAGTTTATCCCTCAGAAACAATCAGCCCCAGCATTTT CASSLSLRNNQPQHF
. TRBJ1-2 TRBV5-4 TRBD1 TGTGCCAGCAGCTTGGCCGGGACAGACTATGGCTACACCTTC CASSLAGTDYGYTF